What follows are 25 T cell receptor beta chains derived from one specimen sequenced in a study of cytomegalovirus exposure and HLA in healthy donors. The PCR contained 60 Vbeta and 13 Jbeta primers. Data came from immunoSEQ multiplex PCR; TCRdb stores just in-frame clones and leaves some out. The repertoire holds approximately 260,000 clones, with roughly four fifths as singletons. The sequencing input was PBMCs. The source of these receptors is a woman between 40 and 55 years old in good health and CMV-seropositive.

This sequence joins TRBV11-2 and TRBJ2-5; 16 bases map to TRBD2. The CDR3 contains 15 residues. Germline CDR1 is SGHAT and CDR2 is FQNNGV. V gave up 5 bases and J gave up 5 bases; unmatched junction bases: 2. The CDR3 reads CASSQGLAGGETQYF. The CDR3 DNA is TGTGCCAGCAGCCAGGGACTAGCGGGAGGGGAGACCCAGTACTTC.

The rearrangement uses TRBV30 and TRBJ1-2; a possible D gene is TRBD1 (5 bases). This CDR3 has 12 amino acids. V was cut by 3 bases and J by 8 bases, with 13 bases left in between. Germline lookup yields CDR1 GTSNPN and CDR2 SVGIG (reference sequence). The CDR3: CAWSGGSKGYTF. CDR3 sequence (DNA): TGTGCCTGGAGCGGGGGGAGCAAGGGCTACACCTTC.

The J gene is TRBJ2-5, the V gene TRBV19; 7 bases align to TRBD1. The J segment lost 2 bases and the V segment lost 7 bases, leaving 7 bases of the junction unmatched. CDR1 is LNHDA and CDR2 is SQIVND in the germline V gene (reference sequence). The CDR3 is 14 amino acids. CDR3 DNA sequence: TGTGCCAGTACTCCGGCAGGGGGACAAGAGACCCAGTACTTC. It yields the protein CASTPAGGQETQYF.

This clone was observed a handful of times. V and J are TRBV4-2 and TRBJ2-7, with 7 bases that match TRBD2. J was trimmed by 4 bases and V by 2 bases; bases with no gene match: 5. The CDR3 sequence is 14 residues long. CDR1 and CDR2 from the germline V gene are LGHNA and YNFKEQ. The CDR3 DNA follows: TGTGCCAGCAGCCAAATGACTAGCTGGTACGAGCAGTACTTC. It specifies CASSQMTSWYEQYF.

In this sample, this clone turned up once. V gene TRBV29-1 combines with J gene TRBJ1-1; weak D call: TRBD1 (5 bases). CDR3 length: 14 amino acids. Germline-derived CDR1 and CDR2 are SQVTM and ANQGSEA. V dropped 5 bases and J dropped 2 bases, with 15 bases sitting between them. The CDR3: CSVRMTAQNTEAFF. In DNA form, the CDR3 reads TGCAGCGTTAGGATGACAGCACAAAACACTGAAGCTTTCTTT.

This chain connects TRBV29-1 to TRBJ2-7, with a tentative D call TRBD1 (5 bases). The CDR3 spans 12 residues. V lost 2 bases to trimming and J lost 3 bases, with 8 bases between them. Germline V CDR1 and CDR2: SQVTM, ANQGSEA. CDR3: CSVEIDSYEQYF. In DNA, the CDR3 is TGCAGCGTTGAAATTGACAGCTACGAGCAGTACTTC.

The chain recombines TRBV5-1 with TRBJ2-5; possible D gene TRBD1, 5 bases. Trimming took off 0 bases at V and 2 bases at J, with 8 bases between the two ends. In germline, CDR1 is SGHRS, CDR2 YFSETQ. The CDR3 loop spans 14 amino acids. For the CDR3, the DNA is TGCGCCAGCAGCTTGGAGGGGAATCAAGAGACCCAGTACTTC. Its translation: CASSLEGNQETQYF. The full variable domain, its missing parts supplied by reference TRBV5-1 and TRBJ2-5, is KAGVTQTPRYLIKTRGQQVTLSCSPISGHRSVSWYQQTPGQGLQFLFEYFSETQRNKGNFPGRFSGRQFSNSRSEMNVSTLELGDSALYLCASSLEGNQETQYFGPGTRLLVL.

The chain links TRBV7-9 to TRBJ2-2; unclear D gene. Per the germline V gene, CDR1 is SEHNR and CDR2 is FQNEAQ (reference sequence). The CDR3 runs 14 residues. The V end was cut by 4 bases, the J end by 1 base, with 7 bases between. CDR3 sequence: CASSSMRNTGELFF. The DNA for the CDR3 is TGTGCCAGCAGCTCAATGAGGAACACCGGGGAGCTGTTTTTT. The whole variable domain, filled in from reference TRBV7-9 and TRBJ2-2, reads DTGVSQNPRHKITKRGQNVTFRCDPISEHNRLYWYRQTLGQGPEFLTYFQNEAQLEKSRLLSDRFSAERPKGSFSTLEIQRTEQGDSAMYLCASSSMRNTGELFFGEGSRLTVL.

V gene TRBV28 combines with J gene TRBJ1-3; D not resolved. Germline CDR1 MDHEN, CDR2 SYDVKM. This CDR3 has 16 amino acids. The germline V and J ends were trimmed by 5 bases and 1 base, with 15 bases remaining between them. The CDR3 DNA is TGTGCCAGCAGTCCCTTTGCGGCCAATTCTGGAAACACCATATATTTT. Translating gives CASSPFAANSGNTIYF.

The CDR3 spells CASSSGAKNVDGYTF. The CDR3, as DNA: TGTGCCAGCAGTTCAGGGGCAAAAAATGTGGATGGCTACACCTTC. The chain carries TRBV28 and TRBJ1-2, with D possibly matching TRBD1 (6 bases). V shed 4 bases and J shed 6 bases, with 18 bases lying between them. The CDR3 has 15 amino acids. The V gene's germline CDR1 is MDHEN and CDR2 SYDVKM.

J is TRBJ1-1 and V is TRBV29-1; no firm D call. This CDR3 is 11 amino acids long. V lost 2 bases and J 3 bases, leaving 4 bases between the germline ends. Per the germline V gene, CDR1 is SQVTM and CDR2 is ANQGSEA. The DNA of the CDR3 is TGCAGCGTTGAACGGTACACTGAAGCTTTCTTT. This gives the protein CSVERYTEAFF.

The chain recombines TRBV6-1 with TRBJ2-5; no clear D. Trimming pared 4 bases from V and 3 bases from J, leaving 12 bases between. In germline, CDR1 is MNHNS, CDR2 SASEGT. CDR3 length: 14 residues. The chain's CDR3 is CASSGASIKETQYF. In DNA, the CDR3 is TGTGCCAGCAGTGGGGCCAGTATTAAAGAGACCCAGTACTTC.

J is TRBJ1-1 and V is TRBV25-1, with 8 positions matching TRBD1. Germline V gene data show CDR1 as MGHDK and CDR2 as SYGVNS. The CDR3 covers 13 residues. V gave up 6 bases and J gave up 5 bases; unmatched junction bases: 5. The CDR3 DNA is TGTGCCAGCAGAGGACAGGGTGTGACTGAAGCTTTCTTT. This translates into CASRGQGVTEAFF.

Only one count was recorded for this clone. CDR3 sequence (DNA): TGTGCCAGCAGCTTAGGGGACACCGGGGTGACCGAGCAGTACTTC. Translation: CASSLGDTGVTEQYF. V and J are TRBV7-8 and TRBJ2-7; D perhaps matches TRBD1 (6 bases). The CDR3 consists of 15 residues. V lost 1 base and J lost 6, with 16 bases in between. Germline-derived CDR1 and CDR2 are SGHVS and FQNEAQ.

The chain uses TRBV28 and TRBJ2-7; 11 nucleotides agree with TRBD1. The CDR3 totals 15 residues. J lost 7 bases, V lost 3 bases, and 8 bases had no gene match. Germline loops: CDR1 MDHEN, CDR2 SYDVKM. CDR3 nucleotide sequence: TGTGCCAGCAGTTTCTCCGGGACAGGGGGTCGGGAGCAGTACTTC. This sequence encodes CASSFSGTGGREQYF.

This chain uses TRBV9 with TRBJ2-3; the D gene is possibly TRBD2 (7 bases). The germline gives CDR1 SGDLS, CDR2 YYNGEE. The V end was cut by 3 bases, the J end by 3 bases, with 17 bases between. The CDR3 totals 16 residues. CDR3: CASSASSRGRTDTQYF. In nucleotides, the CDR3 is TGTGCCAGCAGCGCCTCCTCGCGGGGGCGAACAGATACGCAGTATTTT.

V and J are TRBV6-1 and TRBJ2-3; 15 bases map to TRBD2. The V and J ends lost 4 bases and 4 bases, in that order; junction bases with no gene match: 9. Germline V gene sequence: CDR1 MNHNS, CDR2 SASEGT. CDR3 length equals 18 residues. The chain's CDR3 is CASSGGTSGRRGADTQYF. DNA of the CDR3: TGTGCCAGCAGTGGGGGGACTAGCGGGAGGCGCGGCGCAGATACGCAGTATTTT.

This clone has a handful of counts. The gene calls are TRBV18 and TRBJ2-2; no clear D gene. CDR3 size: 17 residues. Trimming shortened V by 3 bases and J by 1 base, and 15 bases separated the two germline ends. Germline V gives CDR1 KGHSH, CDR2 LQKENI. The DNA of the CDR3 is TGTGCCAGCTCACCCCGCATGATCTATGAGAACACCGGGGAGCTGTTTTTT. Its protein product is CASSPRMIYENTGELFF. Full variable domain (outside the CDR3, taken from reference TRBV18 and TRBJ2-2): NAGVMQNPRHLVRRRGQEARLRCSPMKGHSHVYWYRQLPEEGLKFMVYLQKENIIDESGMPKERFSAEFPKEGPSILRIQQVVRGDSAAYFCASSPRMIYENTGELFFGEGSRLTVL.

The rearrangement joins TRBV7-9 to TRBJ2-5, with 7 bases aligning to TRBD2. The DNA matches TRBJ2-7 better at its end, which makes the J call doubtful. The length of the CDR3 is 14 residues. CDR1 SEHNR and CDR2 FQNEAQ come from the germline V gene (reference sequence). CDR3 in amino acids: CASSEAGPSYEQYF. The CDR3 nucleotides are TGTGCCAGCAGCGAAGCGGGACCTTCCTACGAGCAGTACTTC.

V is TRBV6-5 and J is TRBJ2-3, with D unclear. V lost 0 bases, J lost 2 bases, and 6 bases lay in between. Germline CDR1 and CDR2: MNHEY and SVGAGI. This CDR3 region has 14 residues. The CDR3 reads CASSYSGYTDTQYF. The CDR3 region has the DNA TGTGCCAGCAGTTACTCGGGCTACACAGATACGCAGTATTTT.

V usage is TRBV13 and J usage is TRBJ2-1; TRBD2 agrees at 11 bases. The CDR3 extends over 15 amino acids. V shed 5 bases, J shed 3 bases, and the junction held 3 bases outside the gene matches. The germline V gene encodes CDR1 PRHDT and CDR2 FYEKMQ (reference sequence). The CDR3 sequence is CASSHSGRDYNEQFF. CDR3 nucleotides: TGTGCCAGCAGCCATAGCGGGAGGGACTACAATGAGCAGTTCTTC.

This chain uses TRBV10-3 with TRBJ1-1; D uncertain. The CDR3 spans 14 residues. Trimming pared 3 bases from V and 11 bases from J, leaving 19 bases between. Germline V lookup: CDR1 ENHRY, CDR2 SYGVKD. This CDR3 reads CAISDGQDSIVAFF. CDR3 in DNA: TGTGCCATCAGTGACGGTCAGGACTCTATTGTGGCTTTCTTT.

The V gene is TRBV9, the J gene TRBJ1-1; 8 bases map to TRBD1. Germline-derived CDR1 and CDR2 are SGDLS and YYNGEE. With 0 bases clipped from V and 3 bases from J, the junction kept 4 bases outside the gene matches. This CDR3 contains 15 residues. CDR3 sequence: CASSVGTGRDTEAFF. CDR3 coding DNA: TGTGCCAGCAGCGTAGGGACAGGGAGGGACACTGAAGCTTTCTTT.

The chain links TRBV18 to TRBJ1-1; 8 bases line up with TRBD1. The germline V gene encodes CDR1 KGHSH and CDR2 LQKENI. The J segment lost 2 bases and the V segment lost 6 bases, leaving 8 bases of the junction unmatched. The CDR3 consists of 15 residues. The CDR3 region has the DNA TGTGCCAGCTCCCCCGGGACAGGACCAAACACTGAAGCTTTCTTT. Its protein product is CASSPGTGPNTEAFF.

This clone was seen more than once but under ten times. The chain is built from TRBV5-8 and TRBJ1-6; weak D call: TRBD1 (5 bases). The V end lost 4 bases, the J end lost 10 bases, and 21 bases lay between the germline ends. Germline V CDR1 and CDR2: SGHTS, YDEGEE. The CDR3 covers 16 residues. The CDR3 spells CASSPAGGVSGSPLHF. The DNA for the CDR3 is TGTGCCAGCAGCCCGGCGGGGGGGGTTTCGGGATCACCCCTCCACTTT.